Sequencing of this T cell receptor beta chain was carried out in a study of immune characterization of retroperitoneal liposarcoma. V lost 2 bases to trimming and J lost 4 bases, with 6 bases between them. Germline V gives CDR1 SGHVS, CDR2 FNYEAQ. This CDR3 is built from 13 residues. This clonotype has just a few counts. TCRdb redid the calling of the PCR reads with MiXCR, one entry per CDR3 protein. The sample shows over 10,000 distinct CDR3 sequences, around 50% of them seen only once. This chain links TRBV7-6 with TRBJ1-3; D is undetermined. This TCR was recovered from a female donor with retroperitoneal liposarcoma. The specimen was tumor tissue. CDR3 protein: CASSLTEGNTIYF. In DNA form, the CDR3 reads TGTGCCAGCAGCTTAACGGAGGGAAACACCATATATTTT.